Included here is one T cell receptor beta chain sequence, with context. Using immunoSEQ multiplex PCR, the repertoire was profiled, and TCRdb retains in-frame clones only, with some absent. The sample holds 60,000 to 75,000 clones, approximately 87% seen once. The CDR3 spans 14 residues. Trimming left V 2 bases short and J 11 bases short, with 18 bases between. Germline values: CDR1 SGHTA, CDR2 FQGNSA. This sample stems from a study of OX40 agonist ivuxolimab in advanced cancers. Sample: CD4+ or CD8+ T cells sorted from blood, taken in a trial of the OX40 agonist ivuxolimab. The TCR comes from an adult with an advanced solid tumor such as melanoma, head and neck, liver or kidney cancer. The V gene is TRBV7-2, the J gene TRBJ1-2, with TRBD1 as a possible D gene (5 bases). CDR3 protein: CASSLRDAGVLYTF. In nucleotides, the CDR3 is TGTGCCAGCAGCTTACGGGACGCGGGGGTTCTTTACACCTTC. Together with reference TRBV7-2 and TRBJ1-2, the CDR3 gives the full variable domain: GAGVSQSPSNKVTEKGKDVELRCDPISGHTALYWYRQSLGQGLEFLIYFQGNSAPDKSGLPSDRFSAERTGGSVSTLTIQRTQQEDSAVYLCASSLRDAGVLYTFGSGTRLTVV.